These 30 T cell receptor beta chains originate from one sample sequenced in a study of CD8 T cells in Susac syndrome. Random hexamers primed reverse transcription of about 0.45 to 1 ug RNA. Via MiXCR, TCRdb re-called the immunoSEQ multiplex PCR reads, giving one row per CDR3 protein. This table holds about 300,000 distinct CDR3 sequences, 92% found once. The sample taken for sequencing was CD4+ T cells from PBMCs. All receptors come from a human donor with multiple sclerosis.

The chain couples TRBV29-1 to TRBJ2-5; no definite D call. CDR3 length equals 13 residues. V gave up 4 bases and J gave up 1 base, with 10 bases separating them. Germline CDR1 reads SQVTM; CDR2 reads ANQGSEA. CDR3: CSVVPTVQETQYF. DNA for the CDR3: TGCAGCGTTGTGCCAACAGTCCAAGAGACCCAGTACTTC.

This clonotype was observed a handful of times. The J gene is TRBJ1-5, the V gene TRBV2, with D possibly TRBD1 on 6 matching bases. V was clipped by 2 bases and J by 7 bases, with 12 bases between them. This CDR3 is built from 14 residues. Germline CDR1 is SNHLY and CDR2 is FYNNEI. The CDR3 DNA reads as TGTGCCAGCAGTGAAAGGGGGGTGAACCAGCCCCAGCATTTT. Encoded protein: CASSERGVNQPQHF.

The chain couples TRBV5-1 to TRBJ1-1; D ambiguous. The germline V gene encodes CDR1 SGHRS and CDR2 YFSETQ. The length of the CDR3 is 13 residues. Trimming cost V 0 bases and J 4 bases, with 7 bases left between them. The CDR3 reads CASSLAGTTEAFF. CDR3 in DNA: TGCGCCAGCAGCTTGGCGGGTACCACTGAAGCTTTCTTT. Based on the CDR3 plus reference TRBV5-1 and TRBJ1-1, the full variable domain is KAGVTQTPRYLIKTRGQQVTLSCSPISGHRSVSWYQQTPGQGLQFLFEYFSETQRNKGNFPGRFSGRQFSNSRSEMNVSTLELGDSALYLCASSLAGTTEAFFGQGTRLTVV.

This clonotype came up once. The chain uses TRBV28 and TRBJ2-7; TRBD1 agrees at 9 bases. With V trimmed by 6 bases and J by 1 base, 7 bases remained unmatched. Germline V gene data show CDR1 as MDHEN and CDR2 as SYDVKM. This CDR3 region has 15 residues. CDR3 protein: CASRSTGTGSYEQYF. The CDR3, as DNA: TGTGCCAGCAGATCAACCGGGACAGGGTCCTACGAGCAGTACTTC. The full variable domain, with the rest looked up from reference TRBV28 and TRBJ2-7, is DVKVTQSSRYLVKRTGEKVFLECVQDMDHENMFWYRQDPGLGLRLIYFSYDVKMKEKGDIPEGYSVSREKKERFSLILESASTNQTSMYLCASRSTGTGSYEQYFGPGTRLTVT.

The V call is TRBV9, the J call TRBJ2-1, with TRBD2 identical over 8 bases. Germline V lookup: CDR1 SGDLS, CDR2 YYNGEE. The CDR3 loop spans 14 amino acids. Trimming cost V 0 bases and J 6 bases; bases outside gene matches: 2. In DNA, the CDR3 is TGTGCCAGCAGCGTAGGACTAGCGTCCAATGAGCAGTTCTTC. Protein: CASSVGLASNEQFF.

The genes are TRBV18 and TRBJ2-6, with TRBD1 identical over 7 bases. There are 14 residues in the CDR3. Looked up from germline, CDR1 is KGHSH and CDR2 is LQKENI. The V gene end was trimmed by 10 bases and the J gene end by 0 bases; junction bases not matched to a gene: 3. The CDR3 sequence is CATTGFSGANVLTF. The CDR3 DNA is TGTGCCACGACAGGGTTCTCTGGGGCCAACGTCCTGACTTTC.

This rearrangement joins TRBV7-2 to TRBJ2-7; D perhaps matches TRBD2 (5 bases). This CDR3 has 16 amino acids. With 4 bases removed from V and 4 bases from J, the gap between germline ends came to 20 bases. Per the germline V gene, CDR1 is SGHTA and CDR2 is FQGNSA. CDR3 sequence: CASSSLGPSSGYEQYF. DNA of the CDR3: TGTGCCAGCAGCTCCCTGGGTCCTTCATCGGGGTACGAGCAGTACTTC.

The CDR3 coding sequence is TGTGCCAGCAGCCAACTTAGATCTGGAAACACCATATATTTT. This encodes CASSQLRSGNTIYF. The chain combines TRBV14 with TRBJ1-3; D ambiguous. Trimming shortened V by 2 bases and J by 1 base, and 6 bases separated the two germline ends. CDR3 length equals 14 residues. CDR1 is SGHDN, CDR2 FVKESK, per germline.

The V and J genes are TRBV7-9 and TRBJ1-6; 8 bases align to TRBD1. Germline CDR1 reads SEHNR; CDR2 reads FQNEAQ (reference sequence). V lost 4 bases and J lost 7; bases outside the gene matches: 3. The CDR3 runs to 14 residues. The CDR3, as DNA: TGTGCCAGCAGCTCGGGACAGGTCAATTCACCCCTCCACTTT. It codes for CASSSGQVNSPLHF.

The chain recombines TRBV7-4 with TRBJ1-5; a weak D match, TRBD1 (6 bases). Looked up from germline, CDR1 is SGHVT and CDR2 is SQSDAQ. The CDR3 length is 19 residues. V was clipped by 2 bases and J by 0 bases, with 20 bases between them. The CDR3 sequence is CASSLWRQQGVYSNQPQHF. CDR3 nucleotide sequence: TGTGCCAGCAGCTTATGGCGCCAACAGGGAGTGTATAGCAATCAGCCCCAGCATTTT.

The V call is TRBV11-2, the J call TRBJ2-3; D unresolved. V lost 7 bases and J 6 bases, leaving 11 bases between the germline ends. The V gene's germline CDR1 is SGHAT and CDR2 FQNNGV. The CDR3 is made up of 12 amino acids. The CDR3 here is CASTILFDTQYF. The CDR3 DNA follows: TGTGCCAGCACCATTCTATTTGATACGCAGTATTTT. The full variable domain, in which reference TRBV11-2 and TRBJ2-3 provide the parts outside the CDR3, is EAGVAQSPRYKIIEKRQSVAFWCNPISGHATLYWYQQILGQGPKLLIQFQNNGVVDDSQLPKDRFSAERLKGVDSTLKIQPAKLEDSAVYLCASTILFDTQYFGPGTRLTVL.

V gene TRBV4-1 combines with J gene TRBJ2-5; TRBD2 matches 11 bases. Looked up from germline, CDR1 is MGHRA and CDR2 is YSYEKL. V shed 0 bases and J 5 bases; nucleotides not matched to a gene: 17. The CDR3 is 20 residues long. CDR3 DNA sequence: TGCGCCAGCAGCCAAGACGGACTGGGTAGCGGGAGGGCCCCTAGTGAGACCCAGTACTTC. Residues: CASSQDGLGSGRAPSETQYF.

This clonotype was counted once. Here the CDR3 DNA reads TGCGCCAGCAGCCCCCGACAGGGAGAGTTCAACTCTGGGGCCAACGTCCTGACTTTC. It is translated as CASSPRQGEFNSGANVLTF. The chain carries TRBV5-1 and TRBJ2-6; 7 bases are a match to TRBD1. The CDR3 spans 19 residues. Losses at the gene ends were 4 bases for V and 0 bases for J; bases not matched to a gene: 13. In germline, CDR1 is SGHRS, CDR2 YFSETQ.

This chain links TRBV3-1 with TRBJ2-7; D gene ambiguous. The CDR3 runs 13 residues. CDR1 LGHDT and CDR2 YNNKEL come from the germline V gene (reference sequence). V lost 0 bases, J lost 4 bases, and 7 bases lay in between. Here the CDR3 DNA reads TGTGCCAGCAGCCAAGAATCAGAATACGAGCAGTACTTC. This codes for CASSQESEYEQYF.

The chain links TRBV7-3 to TRBJ2-7, with a tentative D call TRBD1 (6 bases). The V end was cut by 0 bases, the J end by 5 bases, with 14 bases between. CDR1 and CDR2 from the germline V gene are SGHTA and FQGTGA. The CDR3 extends over 15 amino acids. CDR3 DNA: TGTGCCAGCAGCTTAACGCCAGGGGTTTACGACGAGCAGTACTTC. It specifies CASSLTPGVYDEQYF.

The chain uses TRBV6-2 or TRBV6-3 and TRBJ2-2, with 7 bases aligning to TRBD2. Germline loops: CDR1 MNHEY, CDR2 SVGEGT. V lost 6 bases to trimming and J lost 3 bases; unmatched junction nucleotides: 4. This CDR3 is built from 14 residues. CDR3 residues: CASRRAGDTGELFF. In nucleotides, the CDR3 is TGTGCCAGCAGGCGGGCGGGAGACACCGGGGAGCTGTTTTTT.

The rearrangement uses TRBV4-1 and TRBJ1-1, with D possibly being TRBD1 (5 bases). Germline V CDR1 and CDR2: MGHRA, YSYEKL. V was cut by 4 bases and J by 2 bases, with 8 bases left in between. CDR3 size: 13 residues. The CDR3 loop reads CASSRRDNTEAFF. In DNA, the CDR3 is TGCGCCAGCAGCCGCCGGGACAACACTGAAGCTTTCTTT.

V gene TRBV4-2 combines with J gene TRBJ2-5; D might be TRBD1 (5 bases). Between the trimmed V and J ends, which lost 1 base and 5 bases, there was a span of 8 bases. The germline V gene encodes CDR1 LGHNA and CDR2 YNFKEQ. CDR3 size: 13 residues. The CDR3 reads CASSQVGVETQYF. The CDR3 DNA reads as TGTGCCAGCAGCCAAGTAGGGGTGGAGACCCAGTACTTC.

This clonotype was observed once. This chain joins TRBV19 and TRBJ2-1, with D possibly matching TRBD2 (5 bases). The ends were cut back, 4 bases at V and 8 bases at J, with 12 bases in the middle. CDR1 and CDR2 (germline): LNHDA, SQIVND (reference sequence). The CDR3 loop spans 13 amino acids. The CDR3 sequence is CASSNWWRDEQFF. The CDR3 bases are TGTGCCAGTAGTAATTGGTGGCGGGATGAGCAGTTCTTC.

The CDR3 reads CASSQVLNYGYTF. CDR3 bases: TGTGCCAGCAGCCAAGTCCTAAACTATGGCTACACCTTC. The V call is TRBV3-1, the J call TRBJ1-2, with D hard to call. Germline CDR1 LGHDT, CDR2 YNNKEL (reference sequence). The length of the CDR3 is 13 residues. V was trimmed by 1 base and J by 2 bases, leaving 5 bases between them.

The chain joins TRBV20-1 to TRBJ2-5, with D perhaps TRBD1 (6 bases). Trimming took 0 bases from V and 5 from J, leaving 16 bases between them. Germline CDR1 is DFQATT and CDR2 is SNEGSKA (reference sequence). The CDR3 covers 15 residues. The CDR3 DNA follows: TGCAGTGCTAGAGATCCGACAGGCCCTCGCGAGACCCAGTACTTC. Translating it yields CSARDPTGPRETQYF.

The chain couples TRBV11-2 to TRBJ2-5; TRBD2 might be the D (6 bases). The CDR3 is 14 residues long. Per the germline V gene, CDR1 is SGHAT and CDR2 is FQNNGV. V was shortened by 4 bases and J by 5 bases, with 14 bases between the two germline ends. The CDR3 loop is CASSSGLARETQYF. The DNA of the CDR3 is TGTGCCAGCAGCTCCGGTCTAGCGAGGGAGACCCAGTACTTC.

The chain joins TRBV18 to TRBJ1-1; TRBD1 aligns across 7 bases. Germline V gene lookup returns CDR1 KGHSH and CDR2 LQKENI. Trimming at V came to 0 bases and at J to 11 bases, leaving 3 bases not matched to a gene. The CDR3 covers 12 residues. In nucleotides, the CDR3 is TGTGCCAGCTCACCACCCGACAGGGCGGCTTTCTTT. Residues: CASSPPDRAAFF. The full variable domain, in which reference TRBV18 and TRBJ1-1 provide the parts outside the CDR3, is NAGVMQNPRHLVRRRGQEARLRCSPMKGHSHVYWYRQLPEEGLKFMVYLQKENIIDESGMPKERFSAEFPKEGPSILRIQQVVRGDSAAYFCASSPPDRAAFFGQGTRLTVV.

This clonotype showed up just once. The chain couples TRBV6-2 or TRBV6-3 to TRBJ1-2, with 7 bases lining up with TRBD1. Per the germline V gene, CDR1 is MNHEY and CDR2 is SVGEGT. The CDR3 consists of 14 residues. V was pared by 7 bases and J by 3 bases, with 8 bases of the junction left unmatched. The CDR3 sequence: CASMKGADDYGYTF. DNA of the CDR3: TGTGCCAGCATGAAGGGGGCGGATGACTATGGCTACACCTTC.

The gene calls are TRBV7-9 and TRBJ2-7; D not certain. The CDR3 contains 16 residues. CDR1 SEHNR and CDR2 FQNEAQ come from the germline V gene (reference sequence). Trimming shortened V by 3 bases and J by 0 bases, and 15 bases separated the two germline ends. The CDR3 DNA reads as TGTGCCAGCAGCTTTGTTCAGGTGGGATTCTCCTACGAGCAGTACTTC. It codes for CASSFVQVGFSYEQYF.

Only one count was recorded for this clonotype. This sequence joins TRBV5-4 and TRBJ2-7; perhaps TRBD2 as D (5 bases). This CDR3 region has 14 residues. The germline V gene has CDR1 SGHNT and CDR2 YYREEE (reference sequence). V was clipped by 5 bases and J by 7 bases, with 19 bases between them. The CDR3 reads CASRLGGPPGEQYF. The CDR3 bases are TGTGCCAGCAGACTTGGTGGACCCCCGGGGGAGCAGTACTTC.

In its sample, this clonotype was seen once. The rearrangement uses TRBV30 and TRBJ1-3, with unresolved D. Germline CDR1 GTSNPN, CDR2 SVGIG (reference sequence). This CDR3 is built from 13 residues. V lost 8 bases to trimming and J lost 0 bases, with 11 bases between them. CDR3 in amino acids: CAHSKSSGNTIYF. The DNA for the CDR3 is TGTGCCCATAGTAAAAGCTCTGGAAACACCATATATTTT.

The gene calls are TRBV10-3 and TRBJ1-6, with D perhaps matching TRBD1 (6 bases). The V gene's germline CDR1 is ENHRY and CDR2 SYGVKD. V shed 2 bases and J shed 7 bases, with 9 bases lying between them. The CDR3 length is 14 residues. CDR3 sequence reads: CAISERGSNSPLHF. The DNA for the CDR3 is TGTGCCATCAGTGAGAGGGGGTCCAATTCACCCCTCCACTTT.

This clonotype was seen only once. The chain joins TRBV30 to TRBJ1-2; D is unclear. Trimming removed 2 bases at V and 4 bases at J, with 11 bases between. Germline CDR1 is GTSNPN and CDR2 is SVGIG (reference sequence). The CDR3 has 13 residues. The CDR3 bases are TGTGCCTGGAGTACGACCTCGGGCTATGGCTACACCTTC. This translates into CAWSTTSGYGYTF.

V is TRBV5-6 and J is TRBJ1-1, with TRBD1 as a possible D gene (5 bases). This CDR3 spans 16 amino acids. From germline, CDR1 is SGHDT and CDR2 YYEEEE. The V gene lost 3 bases and the J gene lost 4 bases, with 19 bases spanning the gap. CDR3 region: CASSSRLRGAGTEAFF. In nucleotides, the CDR3 is TGTGCCAGCAGCTCTCGGTTGAGGGGAGCGGGCACTGAAGCTTTCTTT.